A single T cell receptor (beta chain) is shown here with its context. Its antigen is still unknown. This sample is part of a study of OX40 agonist ivuxolimab in advanced cancers. General study points: CD8+ T cells were the subset that, on average, had more expanded clones than CD4+.

V dropped 5 bases and J dropped 8; count of bases not matched to a gene: 7. Germline CDR1 and CDR2: SGHTA and FQGTGA. This CDR3 is 15 amino acids long. Generated by immunoSEQ multiplex PCR, the TCRdb table keeps only in-frame clones and is missing some. The repertoire holds about 46,000 clones, with around 87% as singletons. No patient had autoimmune disease or received systemic immunosuppression. The chain has TRBV7-3 and TRBJ2-1; 12 bases are shared with TRBD2. The source was CD4+ or CD8+ T cells sorted from blood, collected in a trial of the OX40 agonist ivuxolimab. The source of this sequence is an adult with an advanced solid tumor such as melanoma, head and neck, liver or kidney cancer. In DNA form, the CDR3 reads TGTGCCAGCAGCCCTAGCGGGGGGGCCCTGGATGAGCAGTTCTTC. Its protein product is CASSPSGGALDEQFF.